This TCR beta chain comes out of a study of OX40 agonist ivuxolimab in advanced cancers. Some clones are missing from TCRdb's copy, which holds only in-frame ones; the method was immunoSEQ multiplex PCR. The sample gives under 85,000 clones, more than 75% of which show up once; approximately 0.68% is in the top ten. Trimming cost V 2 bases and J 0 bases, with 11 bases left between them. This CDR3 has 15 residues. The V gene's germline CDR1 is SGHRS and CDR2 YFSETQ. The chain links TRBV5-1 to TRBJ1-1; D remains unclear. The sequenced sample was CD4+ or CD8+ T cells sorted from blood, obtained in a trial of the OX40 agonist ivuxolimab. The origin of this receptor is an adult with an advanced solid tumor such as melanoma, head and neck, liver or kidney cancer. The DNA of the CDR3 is TGCGCCAGCAGCTTTAATGTGGCAGTGAACACTGAAGCTTTCTTT. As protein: CASSFNVAVNTEAFF. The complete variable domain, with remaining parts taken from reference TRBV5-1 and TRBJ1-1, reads KAGVTQTPRYLIKTRGQQVTLSCSPISGHRSVSWYQQTPGQGLQFLFEYFSETQRNKGNFPGRFSGRQFSNSRSEMNVSTLELGDSALYLCASSFNVAVNTEAFFGQGTRLTVV.